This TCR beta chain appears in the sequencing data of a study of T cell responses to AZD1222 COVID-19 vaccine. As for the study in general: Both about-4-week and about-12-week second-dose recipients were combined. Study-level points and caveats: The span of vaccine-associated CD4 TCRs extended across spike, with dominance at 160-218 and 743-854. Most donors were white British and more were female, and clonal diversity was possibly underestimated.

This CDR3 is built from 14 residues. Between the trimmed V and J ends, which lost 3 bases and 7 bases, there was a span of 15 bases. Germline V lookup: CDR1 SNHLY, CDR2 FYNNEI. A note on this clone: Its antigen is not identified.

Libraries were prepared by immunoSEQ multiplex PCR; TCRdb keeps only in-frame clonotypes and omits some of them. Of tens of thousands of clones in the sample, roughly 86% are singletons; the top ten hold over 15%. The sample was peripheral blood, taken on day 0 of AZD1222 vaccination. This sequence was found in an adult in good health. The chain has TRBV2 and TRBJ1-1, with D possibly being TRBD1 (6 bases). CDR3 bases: TGTGCCAGCAGTGAGGGGGCGGGGGTTAATGAAGCTTTCTTT. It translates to CASSEGAGVNEAFF.